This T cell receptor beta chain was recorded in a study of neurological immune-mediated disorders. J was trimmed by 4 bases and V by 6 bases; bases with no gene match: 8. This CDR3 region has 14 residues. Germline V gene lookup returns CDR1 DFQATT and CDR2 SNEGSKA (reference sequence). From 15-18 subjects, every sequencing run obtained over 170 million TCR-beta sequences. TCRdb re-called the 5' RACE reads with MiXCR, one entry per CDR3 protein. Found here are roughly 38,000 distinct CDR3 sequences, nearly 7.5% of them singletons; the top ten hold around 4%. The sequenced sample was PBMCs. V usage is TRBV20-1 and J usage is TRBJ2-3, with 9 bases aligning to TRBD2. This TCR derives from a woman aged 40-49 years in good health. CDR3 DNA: TGCAGTGCACCGAGAGCGGGGGGTCCAGATACGCAGTATTTT. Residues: CSAPRAGGPDTQYF.